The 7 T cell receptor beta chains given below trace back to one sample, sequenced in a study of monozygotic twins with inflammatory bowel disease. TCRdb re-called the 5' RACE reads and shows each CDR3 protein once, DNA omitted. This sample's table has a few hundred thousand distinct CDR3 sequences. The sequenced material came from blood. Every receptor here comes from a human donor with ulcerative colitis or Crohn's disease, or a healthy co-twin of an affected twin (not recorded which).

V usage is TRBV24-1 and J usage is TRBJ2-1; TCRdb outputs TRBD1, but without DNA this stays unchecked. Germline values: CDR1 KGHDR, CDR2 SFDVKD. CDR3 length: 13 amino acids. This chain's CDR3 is CATSGPGNNEQFF.

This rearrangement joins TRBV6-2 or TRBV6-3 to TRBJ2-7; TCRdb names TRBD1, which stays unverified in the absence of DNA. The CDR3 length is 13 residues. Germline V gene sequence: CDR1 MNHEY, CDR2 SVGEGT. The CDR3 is CASDRGGSYEQYF.

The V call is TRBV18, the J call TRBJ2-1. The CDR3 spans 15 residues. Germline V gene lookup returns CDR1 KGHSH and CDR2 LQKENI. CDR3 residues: CASSPREIPYNEQFF. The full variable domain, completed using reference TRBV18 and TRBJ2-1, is NAGVMQNPRHLVRRRGQEARLRCSPMKGHSHVYWYRQLPEEGLKFMVYLQKENIIDESGMPKERFSAEFPKEGPSILRIQQVVRGDSAAYFCASSPREIPYNEQFFGPGTRLTVL.

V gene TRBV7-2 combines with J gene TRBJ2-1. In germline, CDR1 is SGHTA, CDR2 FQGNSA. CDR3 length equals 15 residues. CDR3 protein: CASSLNLLGFDEQFF.

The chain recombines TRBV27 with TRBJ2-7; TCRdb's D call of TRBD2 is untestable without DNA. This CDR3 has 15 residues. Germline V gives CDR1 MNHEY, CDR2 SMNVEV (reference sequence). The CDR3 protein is CASSSWSGRGYEQYF.

The chain's CDR3 is CASSLRTGGEKLFF. This rearrangement joins TRBV3-1 to TRBJ1-4; TCRdb's D gene call, TRBD1, goes unchecked for lack of DNA. The V gene's germline CDR1 is LGHDT and CDR2 YNNKEL (reference sequence). The CDR3 is made up of 14 amino acids.

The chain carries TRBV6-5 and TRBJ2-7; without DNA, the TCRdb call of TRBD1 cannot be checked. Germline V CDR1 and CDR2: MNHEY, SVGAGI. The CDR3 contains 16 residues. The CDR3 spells CASSYSKQGAHLEQYF.